The clone carrying this TCR beta chain was found a few times. The sample is drawn from a study of blood T cell repertoires in COVID-19. The wider study: Some COVID-19 samples were acute and others convalescent; all came from the United States, Italy and Spain. From T cells, B-cell-depleted T cells, or PBMCs came the material, which was cDNA or gDNA.

J gave up 7 bases and V 3 bases, and 2 bases lay outside the gene matches. Germline V CDR1 and CDR2: SEHNR, FQNEAQ (reference sequence). The CDR3 is 14 amino acids. As processed by the authors: Using reference gene primer amplification, nucleated cell counts were estimated. Here immunoSEQ multiplex PCR was the method, and the copy in TCRdb shows in-frame clones only, minus some. The V and J calls and clone size come from that table; D and trimming were worked out from the DNA. The sample records around 25,000 clones, roughly 89% being singletons. This sequence originates from a human donor with active COVID-19. The donor label of this sample is uncertain. The sample taken for sequencing was peripheral blood. This sequence joins TRBV7-9 and TRBJ1-4, with 10 bases identical to TRBD1. CDR3 residues: CASSLGQGFEKLFF. The CDR3 DNA is TGTGCCAGCAGCTTGGGACAGGGGTTTGAAAAACTGTTTTTT. The full variable domain, its missing parts supplied by reference TRBV7-9 and TRBJ1-4, is DTGVSQNPRHKITKRGQNVTFRCDPISEHNRLYWYRQTLGQGPEFLTYFQNEAQLEKSRLLSDRFSAERPKGSFSTLEIQRTEQGDSAMYLCASSLGQGFEKLFFGSGTQLSVL.